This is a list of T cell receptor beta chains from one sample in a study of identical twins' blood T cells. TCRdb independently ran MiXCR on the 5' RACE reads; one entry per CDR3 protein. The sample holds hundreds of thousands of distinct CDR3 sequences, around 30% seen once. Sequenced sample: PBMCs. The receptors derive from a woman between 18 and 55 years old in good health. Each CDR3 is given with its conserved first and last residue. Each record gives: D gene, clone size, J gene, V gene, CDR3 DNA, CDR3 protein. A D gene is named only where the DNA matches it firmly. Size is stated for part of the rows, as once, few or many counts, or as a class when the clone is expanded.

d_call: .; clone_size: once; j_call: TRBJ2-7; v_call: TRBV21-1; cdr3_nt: TGTGCCAGCAACGTAAGGACAGGGGCCTCCTACGAGCAGTACTTC; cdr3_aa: CASNVRTGASYEQYF
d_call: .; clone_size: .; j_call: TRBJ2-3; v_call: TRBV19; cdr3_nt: TGTGCCAGTAGTATAACGGGGACTAGCACAGATACGCAGTATTTT; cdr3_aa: CASSITGTSTDTQYF
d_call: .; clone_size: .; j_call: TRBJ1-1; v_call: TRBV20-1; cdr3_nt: TGCAGTGCAGACGTGACAAGGAACACTGAAGCTTTCTTT; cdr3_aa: CSADVTRNTEAFF
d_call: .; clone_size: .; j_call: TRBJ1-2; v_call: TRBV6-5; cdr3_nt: TGTGCCAGCAGTAGTTACCCGGGACACCCTAGGTGGACCTTC; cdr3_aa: CASSSYPGHPRWTF
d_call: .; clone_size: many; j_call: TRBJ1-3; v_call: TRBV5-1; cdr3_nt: TGCGCCAGCAGCTTGTCGGCGGGAAACACCATATATTTT; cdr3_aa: CASSLSAGNTIYF
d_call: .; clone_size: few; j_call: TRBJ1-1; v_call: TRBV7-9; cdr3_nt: TGTGCCAGCAGCTCGGAGGGCAGGGAAGCTTTCTTT; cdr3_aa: CASSSEGREAFF
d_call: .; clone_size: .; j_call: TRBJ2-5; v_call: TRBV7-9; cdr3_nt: TGTGCCAGCGATGATAACCAAGAGACCCAGTACTTC; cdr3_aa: CASDDNQETQYF
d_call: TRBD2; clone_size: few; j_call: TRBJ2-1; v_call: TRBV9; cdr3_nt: TGTGCCAGCAGCCCAAGCGGGAGGGTGTACAATGAGCAGTTCTTC; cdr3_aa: CASSPSGRVYNEQFF
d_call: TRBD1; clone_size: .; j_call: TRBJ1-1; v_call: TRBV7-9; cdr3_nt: TGTGCCAGCAGGCAAATAGGGACAGGGTATCGGGAAGCTTTCTTT; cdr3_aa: CASRQIGTGYREAFF
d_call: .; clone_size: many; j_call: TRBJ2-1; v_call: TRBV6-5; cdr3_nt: TGTGCCAGCAGTTACCACTCCGCCAGGGGCAATGAGCAGTTCTTC; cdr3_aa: CASSYHSARGNEQFF
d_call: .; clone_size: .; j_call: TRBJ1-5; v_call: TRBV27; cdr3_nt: TGTGCCAGCAGCAGGTTGGATAGCAATCAGCCCCAGCATTTT; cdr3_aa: CASSRLDSNQPQHF
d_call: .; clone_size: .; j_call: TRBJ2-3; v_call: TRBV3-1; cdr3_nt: TGTGCCAGCAGCCTCGCGTACGATACGCAGTATTTT; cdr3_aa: CASSLAYDTQYF
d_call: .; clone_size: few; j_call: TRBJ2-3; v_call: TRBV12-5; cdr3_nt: TGTGCTAGTGGTTTGGTTGAGGATACGCAGTATTTT; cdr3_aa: CASGLVEDTQYF
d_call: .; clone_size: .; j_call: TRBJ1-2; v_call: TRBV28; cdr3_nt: TGTGCCAGCAGTCGTGACGTTGATGGCTACACCTTC; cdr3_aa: CASSRDVDGYTF
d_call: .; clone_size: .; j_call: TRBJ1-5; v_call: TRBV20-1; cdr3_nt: TGCAGTGCTAGCAGTGGGCGGGTCGATCAGCCCCAGCATTTT; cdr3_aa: CSASSGRVDQPQHF
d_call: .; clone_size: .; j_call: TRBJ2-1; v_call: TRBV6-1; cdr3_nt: TGTGCCAGCAGCCGCGAACCCTACAATGAGCAGTTCTTC; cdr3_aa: CASSREPYNEQFF
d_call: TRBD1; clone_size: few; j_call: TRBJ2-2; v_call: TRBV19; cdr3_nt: TGTGCCAGTACCCCGGACAGGGGGAACACCGGGGAGCTGTTTTTT; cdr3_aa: CASTPDRGNTGELFF